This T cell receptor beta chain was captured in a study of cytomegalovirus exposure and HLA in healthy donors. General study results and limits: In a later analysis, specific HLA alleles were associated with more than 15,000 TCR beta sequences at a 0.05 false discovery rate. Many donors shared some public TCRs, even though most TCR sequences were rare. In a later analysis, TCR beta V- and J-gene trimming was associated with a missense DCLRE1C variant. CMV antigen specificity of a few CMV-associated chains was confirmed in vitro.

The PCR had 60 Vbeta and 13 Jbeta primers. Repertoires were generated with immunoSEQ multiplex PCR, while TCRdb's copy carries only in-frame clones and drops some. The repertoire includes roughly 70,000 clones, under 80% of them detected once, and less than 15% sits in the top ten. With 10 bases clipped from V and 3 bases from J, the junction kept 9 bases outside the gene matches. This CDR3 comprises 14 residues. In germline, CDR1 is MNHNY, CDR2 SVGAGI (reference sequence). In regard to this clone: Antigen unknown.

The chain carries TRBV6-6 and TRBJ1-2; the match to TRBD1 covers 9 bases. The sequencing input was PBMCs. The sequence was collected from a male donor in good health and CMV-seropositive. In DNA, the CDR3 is TGTGCCATCCCGGGACAGGGTGTGGACTATGGCTACACCTTC. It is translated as CAIPGQGVDYGYTF.